This T cell receptor beta chain appears in the sequencing data of a study of blood T cells in healthy people across ages. General study points: Among long-lived donors, naive CD4+ cells were more numerous and diversity higher than in aged donors. The percentage of naive T cells correlated strongly with TCR beta diversity.

With each sample, at least 5 micrograms of total RNA were extracted. This clonotype was counted ten times or more. Its antigen is not known. For the second PCR, which ran for about 7 to 11 cycles, a sample-barcoded 5' primer and a J-beta primer mix were used. TCRdb recomputed calls from the 5' RACE reads with MiXCR, one row per CDR3 protein. This table holds 700,000 to 950,000 distinct CDR3 sequences, 43% found once. The source is a woman aged 55-69 years in good health. Sequenced input: blood.

The CDR3 loop reads CASGAGGLSYNEQFF. The CDR3 DNA follows: TGTGCCAGCGGAGCGGGAGGGTTATCCTACAATGAGCAGTTCTTC. V is TRBV2 and J is TRBJ2-1; TRBD2 matches 10 bases. Germline CDR1 reads SNHLY; CDR2 reads FYNNEI. V lost 8 bases, J lost 1 base, and 5 bases stayed unmatched. The CDR3 extends over 15 amino acids.